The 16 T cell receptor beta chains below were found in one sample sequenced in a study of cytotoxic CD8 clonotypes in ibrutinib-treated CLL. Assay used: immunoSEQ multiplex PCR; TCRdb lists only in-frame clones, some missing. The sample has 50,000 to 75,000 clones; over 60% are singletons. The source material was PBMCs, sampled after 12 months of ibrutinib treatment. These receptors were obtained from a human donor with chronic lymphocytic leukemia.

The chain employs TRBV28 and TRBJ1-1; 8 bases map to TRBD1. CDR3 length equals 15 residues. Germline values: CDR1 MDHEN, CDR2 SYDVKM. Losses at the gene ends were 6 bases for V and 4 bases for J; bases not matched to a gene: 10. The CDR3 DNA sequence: TGTGCCAGCAGGCGAACAGGGGGAACTGGCACTGAAGCTTTCTTT. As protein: CASRRTGGTGTEAFF. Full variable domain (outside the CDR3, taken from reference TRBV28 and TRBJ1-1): DVKVTQSSRYLVKRTGEKVFLECVQDMDHENMFWYRQDPGLGLRLIYFSYDVKMKEKGDIPEGYSVSREKKERFSLILESASTNQTSMYLCASRRTGGTGTEAFFGQGTRLTVV.

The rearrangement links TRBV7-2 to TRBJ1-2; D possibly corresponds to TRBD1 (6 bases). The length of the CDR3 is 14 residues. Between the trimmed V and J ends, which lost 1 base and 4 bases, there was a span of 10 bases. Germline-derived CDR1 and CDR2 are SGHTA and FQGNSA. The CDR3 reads CASSLEQGGYGYTF. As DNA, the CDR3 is TGTGCCAGCAGCTTAGAACAGGGAGGCTATGGCTACACCTTC.

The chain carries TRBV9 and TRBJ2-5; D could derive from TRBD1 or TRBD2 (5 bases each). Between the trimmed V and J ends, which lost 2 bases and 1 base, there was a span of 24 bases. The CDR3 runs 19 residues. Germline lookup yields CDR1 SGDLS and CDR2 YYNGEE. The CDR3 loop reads CASSVGPSPFQGPQETQYF. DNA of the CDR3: TGTGCCAGCAGCGTTGGTCCGTCACCTTTTCAGGGACCCCAAGAGACCCAGTACTTC. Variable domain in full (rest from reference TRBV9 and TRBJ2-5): DSGVTQTPKHLITATGQRVTLRCSPRSGDLSVYWYQQSLDQGLQFLIQYYNGEERAKGNILERFSAQQFPDLHSELNLSSLELGDSALYFCASSVGPSPFQGPQETQYFGPGTRLLVL.

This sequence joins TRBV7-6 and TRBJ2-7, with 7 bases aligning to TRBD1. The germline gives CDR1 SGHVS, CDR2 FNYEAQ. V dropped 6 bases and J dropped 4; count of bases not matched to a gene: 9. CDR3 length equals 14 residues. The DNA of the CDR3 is TGTGCCAGCAGTTTACAGGGGATAGGATACGAGCAGTACTTC. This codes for CASSLQGIGYEQYF.

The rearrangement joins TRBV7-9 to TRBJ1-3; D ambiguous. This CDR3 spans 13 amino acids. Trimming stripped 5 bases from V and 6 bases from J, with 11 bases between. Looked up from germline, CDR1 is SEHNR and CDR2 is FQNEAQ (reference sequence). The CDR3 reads CASSLLDSNTIYF. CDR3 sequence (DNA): TGTGCCAGCAGCCTTCTTGACTCAAACACCATATATTTT.

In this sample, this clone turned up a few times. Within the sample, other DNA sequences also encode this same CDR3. The CDR3 here is CAWSVGGGASNEKLFF. The CDR3 DNA follows: TGTGCCTGGAGTGTAGGCGGGGGCGCTTCTAATGAAAAACTGTTTTTT. V is TRBV30 and J is TRBJ1-4; weak D call: TRBD1 (6 bases). There are 16 residues in the CDR3. CDR1 is GTSNPN, CDR2 SVGIG, per germline (reference sequence). The ends were cut back, 0 bases at V and 3 bases at J, with 14 bases in the middle.

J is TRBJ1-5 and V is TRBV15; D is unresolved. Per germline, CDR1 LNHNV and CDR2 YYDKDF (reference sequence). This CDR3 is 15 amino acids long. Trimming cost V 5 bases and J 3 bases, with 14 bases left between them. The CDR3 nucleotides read TGTGCCACCAGCCGGGGAACAGCCCACAATCAGCCCCAGCATTTT. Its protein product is CATSRGTAHNQPQHF.

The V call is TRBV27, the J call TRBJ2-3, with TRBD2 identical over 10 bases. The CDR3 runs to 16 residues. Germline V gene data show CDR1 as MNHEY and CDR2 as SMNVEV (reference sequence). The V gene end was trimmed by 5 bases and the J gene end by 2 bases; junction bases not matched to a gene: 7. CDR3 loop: CASSPIAGGYTDTQYF. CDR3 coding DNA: TGTGCCAGCAGTCCAATAGCGGGAGGATACACAGATACGCAGTATTTT.

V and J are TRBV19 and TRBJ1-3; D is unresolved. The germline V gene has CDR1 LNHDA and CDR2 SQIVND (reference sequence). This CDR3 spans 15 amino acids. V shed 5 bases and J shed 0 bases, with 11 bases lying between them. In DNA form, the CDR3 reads TGTGCCAGTAGTCGGCCAGGAAACTCTGGAAACACCATATATTTT. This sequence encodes CASSRPGNSGNTIYF.

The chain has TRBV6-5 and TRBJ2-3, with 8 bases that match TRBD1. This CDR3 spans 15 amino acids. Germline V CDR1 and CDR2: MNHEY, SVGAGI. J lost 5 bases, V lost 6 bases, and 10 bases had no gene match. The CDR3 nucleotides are TGTGCCAGCAGCGACCAGGGGGCCGGAGAAGATACGCAGTATTTT. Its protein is CASSDQGAGEDTQYF.

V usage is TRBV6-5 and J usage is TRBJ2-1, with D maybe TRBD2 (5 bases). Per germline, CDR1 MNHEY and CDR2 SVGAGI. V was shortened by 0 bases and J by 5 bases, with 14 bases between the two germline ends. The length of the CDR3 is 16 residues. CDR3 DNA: TGTGCCAGCAGTTACTCGGGAGAGGGTTACGACAATGAGCAGTTCTTC. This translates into CASSYSGEGYDNEQFF.

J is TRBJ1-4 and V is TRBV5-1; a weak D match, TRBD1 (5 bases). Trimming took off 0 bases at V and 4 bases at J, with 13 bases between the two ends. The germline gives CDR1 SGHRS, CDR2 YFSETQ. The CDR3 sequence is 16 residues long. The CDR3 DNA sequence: TGCGCCAGCAGCTTGGATCGGGGCAGAAGTAATGAAAAACTGTTTTTT. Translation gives CASSLDRGRSNEKLFF.

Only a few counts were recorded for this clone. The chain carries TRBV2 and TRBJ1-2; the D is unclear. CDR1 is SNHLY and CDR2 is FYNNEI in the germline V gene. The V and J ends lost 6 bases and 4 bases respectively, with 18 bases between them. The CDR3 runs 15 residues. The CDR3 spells CASSYRSQMGYGYTF. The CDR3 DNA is TGTGCCAGCAGCTACCGGAGTCAGATGGGCTATGGCTACACCTTC.

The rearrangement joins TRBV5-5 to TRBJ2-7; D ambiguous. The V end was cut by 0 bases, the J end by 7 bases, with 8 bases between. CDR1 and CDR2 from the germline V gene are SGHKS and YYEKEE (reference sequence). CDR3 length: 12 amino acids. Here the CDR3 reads CASSLGTGEQYF. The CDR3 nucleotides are TGTGCCAGCAGCTTGGGGACCGGGGAGCAGTACTTC.

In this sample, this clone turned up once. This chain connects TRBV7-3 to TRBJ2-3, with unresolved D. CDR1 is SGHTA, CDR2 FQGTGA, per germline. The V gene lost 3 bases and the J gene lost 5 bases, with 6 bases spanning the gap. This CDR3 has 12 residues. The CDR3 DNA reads TGTGCCAGCAGCTTTGTGGGAGATACGCAGTATTTT. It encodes CASSFVGDTQYF.

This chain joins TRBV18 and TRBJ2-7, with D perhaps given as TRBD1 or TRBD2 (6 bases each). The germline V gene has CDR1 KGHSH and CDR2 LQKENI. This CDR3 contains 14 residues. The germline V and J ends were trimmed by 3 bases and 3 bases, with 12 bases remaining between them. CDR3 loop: CASSPLGGGYEQYF. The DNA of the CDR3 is TGTGCCAGCTCACCCCTTGGAGGGGGCTACGAGCAGTACTTC. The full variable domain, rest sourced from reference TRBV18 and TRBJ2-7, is NAGVMQNPRHLVRRRGQEARLRCSPMKGHSHVYWYRQLPEEGLKFMVYLQKENIIDESGMPKERFSAEFPKEGPSILRIQQVVRGDSAAYFCASSPLGGGYEQYFGPGTRLTVT.